Here is one T cell receptor beta chain with its context. The data were taken from a study of blood T cell repertoires in COVID-19. At the level of the study: Spain, Italy and the United States supplied samples that represented acute and convalescent COVID-19.

The germline V gene has CDR1 LNHNV and CDR2 YYDKDF (reference sequence). This CDR3 has 15 amino acids. V shed 3 bases, J shed 5 bases, and the junction held 6 bases outside the gene matches. Per the study methods: Counts of nucleated cells, estimated from reference gene primer amplification, were obtained. Sequencing was performed with immunoSEQ multiplex PCR; in TCRdb, only in-frame clones are kept and a portion is missing. That table is the source of V, J and clone size, and D and trimming were worked out from the DNA. The table lists some 120,000 clones, around four fifths of them singletons. The chain is built from TRBV15 and TRBJ2-3; 9 bases map to TRBD1. The TCR originated in a human donor in a cohort sampled during active COVID-19. The sequenced sample was peripheral blood. The CDR3: CATSSNRGQIDTQYF. The CDR3 DNA reads as TGTGCCACCAGCAGCAACAGGGGGCAGATAGATACGCAGTATTTT.